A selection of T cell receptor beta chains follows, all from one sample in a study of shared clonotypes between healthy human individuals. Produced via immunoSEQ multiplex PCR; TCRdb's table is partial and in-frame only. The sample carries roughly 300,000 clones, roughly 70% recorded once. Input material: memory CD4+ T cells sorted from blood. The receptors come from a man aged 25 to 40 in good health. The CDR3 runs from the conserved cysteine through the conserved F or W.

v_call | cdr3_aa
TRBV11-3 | CASSFIGASGAGELFF
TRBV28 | CASSQDRDIRSNEQFF
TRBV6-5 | CASSYSMRDQTYEQYF
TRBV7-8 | CASSNRQGPNTGELFF
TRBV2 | CASSKAKSAGEQYF
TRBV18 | CASSLPTGRSGNTIYF
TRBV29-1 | CSVGTGTGSEAFF
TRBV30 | CAWSVAYEQYF
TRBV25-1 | CASRGKTSGSYEQYF
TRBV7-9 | CASSFTGNTDTQYF
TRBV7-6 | CASSLRARGQGTDGYTF
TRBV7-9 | CASSPETRATEQYF
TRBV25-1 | CASSVRDYPTDTQYF
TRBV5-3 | CARSSYTGHLQETQYF
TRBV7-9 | CASSLVIRGSTQYF
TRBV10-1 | CASSVADTQYF
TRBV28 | CASSLLTGDTYGYTF
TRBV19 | CASSVRQGFEQFF
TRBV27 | CASTPWGTFGNTGELFF
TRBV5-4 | CASSPKTPIEGYTF
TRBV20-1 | CSARGSGELFF
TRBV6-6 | CASSYSKFVLRDTQYF
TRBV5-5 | CASSSSSSHRVDHGYTF
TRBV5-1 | CASSLAGLAGGPVGNTRLETQYF
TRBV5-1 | CASSLAAGLTGELFF
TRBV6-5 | CASSRDNQPQHF
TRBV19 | CASSLGQGANTEAFF
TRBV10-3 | CAISEKGGDNEKLFF
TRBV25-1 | CASSGQGSYEQYF
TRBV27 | CASSFREGEGVSDTQYF
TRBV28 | CASRGTTPRDEQFF
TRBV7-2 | CASSGIQGGSGAYNEQFF
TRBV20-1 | CSAGYTDTQYF
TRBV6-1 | CASSDPRDEQYF
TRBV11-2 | CASRLSGSSYEQYF
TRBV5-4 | CASSTGGPYEQYF
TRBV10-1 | CASSEDSYGYTF
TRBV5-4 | CASSRQGGPYEQYF
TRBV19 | CASSLGGLTEAFF
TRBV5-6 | CASSLLPGGHGEQFF
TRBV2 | CASRFDRNTYEQYF
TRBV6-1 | CASSDRGKGNTIYF
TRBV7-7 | CASSPLQSYNEQFF
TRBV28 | CASVRRGRYEQYF
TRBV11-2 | CASSLDSWGAPNTEAFF